A selection of T cell receptor beta chains follows, all from one sample in a study of cytomegalovirus exposure and HLA in healthy donors. Here immunoSEQ multiplex PCR was the method, and the copy in TCRdb shows in-frame clones only, minus some. The sample records some 150,000 clones, roughly 80% being singletons. Sample: PBMCs. The receptors come from a man in his thirties or forties in good health and CMV-seronegative. Both conserved end residues are part of each CDR3. The D gene is left open where the match is weak. Not every row has a clone size; where given, it reads once, few, many or a size class.

D gene: TRBD1; clone size: -; V gene: TRBV7-3; J gene: TRBJ2-7; CDR3 protein: CASSFAGTGPYEQYF; CDR3 DNA: TGTGCCAGCAGTTTTGCCGGGACAGGACCCTACGAGCAGTACTTC
D gene: -; clone size: -; V gene: TRBV28; J gene: TRBJ1-2; CDR3 protein: CASSLLSVTEGNGYTF; CDR3 DNA: TGTGCCAGCAGTTTATTGTCGGTGACAGAAGGAAATGGCTACACCTTC
D gene: -; clone size: -; V gene: TRBV5-8; J gene: TRBJ1-5; CDR3 protein: CASSRGLGNQPQHF; CDR3 DNA: TGTGCCAGCAGCCGGGGGTTGGGCAATCAGCCCCAGCATTTT
D gene: -; clone size: -; V gene: TRBV7-9; J gene: TRBJ1-5; CDR3 protein: CASSLIGGSNQPQHF; CDR3 DNA: TGTGCCAGCAGCTTAATCGGGGGAAGCAATCAGCCCCAGCATTTT
D gene: -; clone size: few; V gene: TRBV2; J gene: TRBJ1-1; CDR3 protein: CASSPRGLNTEAFF; CDR3 DNA: TGTGCCAGCAGCCCACGAGGCTTGAACACTGAAGCTTTCTTT
D gene: TRBD2; clone size: -; V gene: TRBV2; J gene: TRBJ2-7; CDR3 protein: CASSLLAGSSYEQYF; CDR3 DNA: TGTGCCAGCAGCCTTTTAGCGGGGTCTTCCTACGAGCAGTACTTC
D gene: TRBD1; clone size: -; V gene: TRBV6-6; J gene: TRBJ2-7; CDR3 protein: CASTPGQVIYEQYF; CDR3 DNA: TGTGCCAGCACCCCGGGACAGGTCATCTACGAGCAGTACTTC
D gene: -; clone size: -; V gene: TRBV12-2; J gene: TRBJ2-7; CDR3 protein: CASRLAQSEQYF; CDR3 DNA: TGTGCAAGTCGCTTAGCACAATCCGAGCAGTACTTC
D gene: TRBD1; clone size: -; V gene: TRBV19; J gene: TRBJ1-2; CDR3 protein: CAILGQEGGYTF; CDR3 DNA: TGTGCCATCCTTGGACAGGAGGGGGGCTACACCTTC
D gene: -; clone size: -; V gene: TRBV6-4; J gene: TRBJ1-2; CDR3 protein: CASSDFGGSSGYTF; CDR3 DNA: TGTGCCAGCAGTGACTTCGGGGGTTCCTCGGGCTACACCTTC
D gene: -; clone size: -; V gene: TRBV27; J gene: TRBJ1-6; CDR3 protein: CASSFGLLDSPLHF; CDR3 DNA: TGTGCCAGCAGTTTCGGACTGTTGGATTCACCCCTCCACTTT
D gene: TRBD1; clone size: -; V gene: TRBV6-5; J gene: TRBJ1-5; CDR3 protein: CASSPGGARQPQHF; CDR3 DNA: TGTGCCAGCAGTCCAGGGGGCGCGAGGCAGCCCCAGCATTTT
D gene: TRBD1; clone size: -; V gene: TRBV28; J gene: TRBJ1-2; CDR3 protein: CASEGTASYGYTF; CDR3 DNA: TGTGCCAGCGAAGGGACAGCTTCATATGGCTACACCTTC
D gene: -; clone size: -; V gene: TRBV7-7; J gene: TRBJ2-1; CDR3 protein: CASSPIRSSYNEQFF; CDR3 DNA: TGTGCCAGCAGCCCCATCCGGAGCTCCTACAATGAGCAGTTCTTC
D gene: -; clone size: few; V gene: TRBV19; J gene: TRBJ2-3; CDR3 protein: CASSIASRSTDTQYF; CDR3 DNA: TGTGCCAGTAGTATCGCTAGCAGGAGCACAGATACGCAGTATTTT
D gene: -; clone size: -; V gene: TRBV30; J gene: TRBJ1-1; CDR3 protein: CAWTLGGTGTEAFF; CDR3 DNA: TGTGCCTGGACCCTGGGGGGTACGGGGACTGAAGCTTTCTTT
D gene: TRBD1; clone size: few; V gene: TRBV6-5; J gene: TRBJ1-6; CDR3 protein: CASRGTVNNSPLHF; CDR3 DNA: TGTGCCAGCAGGGGGACAGTCAATAATTCACCCCTCCACTTT
D gene: TRBD1; clone size: -; V gene: TRBV7-8; J gene: TRBJ1-1; CDR3 protein: CASSANVAGQGLTEAFF; CDR3 DNA: TGTGCCAGCAGCGCAAACGTGGCGGGACAGGGGTTAACTGAAGCTTTCTTT
D gene: -; clone size: -; V gene: TRBV18; J gene: TRBJ1-1; CDR3 protein: CASSPQGRGNTEAFF; CDR3 DNA: TGTGCCAGCTCACCACAGGGGCGCGGGAACACTGAAGCTTTCTTT